This section outlines one TCR beta chain sequence together with its context. This specimen comes from a study of blood T cell repertoires in COVID-19. The table came from immunoSEQ multiplex PCR; TCRdb's copy has only in-frame clones and leaves some out. The sample has tens of thousands of clones, 80% seen once. CDR1 and CDR2 from the germline V gene are SGHRS and YFSETQ. Trimming took off 1 base at V and 5 bases at J, with 12 bases between the two ends. This CDR3 has 14 residues. This chain joins TRBV5-1 and TRBJ1-1; weak D call: TRBD1 (6 bases). The clonotype was recovered from a man aged 55 to 70 with acute or convalescent COVID-19. The sequenced material came from peripheral blood. The CDR3 spells CASSLLGGATEAFF. In DNA, the CDR3 is TGCGCCAGCAGCTTGCTTGGGGGCGCGACTGAAGCTTTCTTT.